This T cell receptor (beta chain) is drawn from a study of PD-L1 blockade in urothelial cancer (TCRdb year 2017). Context from the whole study: Therapy was started in the mid-2010s for all patients, and atezolizumab 1,200 mg was administered intravenously every 3 weeks. Twenty-five of 29 patients were males with bladder-origin urothelial cancer, and about 65% of the roughly 30 reported a prior smoking history. Patients had an ECOG performance status of 0 or 1 and had received between 0 and 3 prior chemotherapy regimens. Blood samples were analyzed 3 weeks after the start of treatment (second dose) and 6 weeks after the start of treatment. A median of about 150,000 T cells and just over 80,000 unique TCRs was obtained from blood samples, and a median clonality of approximately 0.08 was observed. The study, an exploratory multi-omic analysis, examined somatic, immune and clinical correlates of response to PD-L1 blockade with atezolizumab in urothelial cancer. TCR sequencing covered pretreatment tumor samples and matched, serially collected peripheral blood taken before and after atezolizumab treatment. Durable clinical benefit was defined as a progression-free survival longer than 6 months, and TCR features were additionally tested against progression-free survival and overall survival. In the same patients, whole exome sequencing and RNA sequencing of pretreatment tumors were performed in addition to TCR sequencing. Durable clinical benefit was achieved by nine patients and was not achieved by 20 patients. Pretreatment blood TCR-seq was available for about 30 patients, at least one posttreatment blood collection was obtained for around 24 patients, and tumor TCR-seq was available for around 24 patients.

To estimate absolute template abundance from read counts, synthetic TCR analog templates were spiked into each PCR. Using the immunoSEQ assay, TCRbeta CDR3 regions were amplified from genomic DNA with bias-controlled V and J gene primers. Sequencing of rearranged TCRbeta segments was done at approximately 20X coverage. The authors processed their data as follows. Sequencing errors were corrected by clustering and CDR3s were annotated against IMGT to assign V, D and J genes. Downstream analyses used only productive TCRbeta rearrangements, leaving out any out-of-frame or stop-codon sequences. Clonality was computed as one minus Shannon entropy normalized by the log of the number of unique productive sequences. Fisher's exact test with Benjamini-Hochberg correction, at a threshold of adjusted p below 0.01, was used to find clones that differed between time points or between blood and tumor. TCRdb holds this immuneACCESS table with in-frame rearrangements only. Some clones are missing; in checked studies, unresolved V genes explain under half, and the rest has no known cause. V and J calls and clone size are those listed in that table; D and trimming were worked out from the DNA. This sample holds around 110,000 clones; around 90% were observed only once. In total, the top ten clones hold less than 5% of the sample.

The meaning of the sample's time point label: peripheral blood 6 weeks after treatment start. The cohort included 25 to 35 patients with locally advanced or metastatic urothelial carcinoma who were treated at Memorial Sloan Kettering on a trial protocol. Peripheral blood mononuclear cells were collected pretreatment and during treatment, with between 1 and 8 total time points per patient. The Qiagen DNeasy Blood extraction kit was used to purify genomic DNA from total PBMCs and from tumor samples. PBMCs were collected pretreatment and during treatment and were isolated and stored as previously described. In the case of this clone: There is no known antigen for this receptor. Base qualities were left out, and no much larger clone turns up one base away.

For CDR1 and CDR2, the germline V gene lists MNHEY and SVGAGI. V has 6 bases trimmed and J has 3 bases trimmed; junction bases matching no gene number 7. The CDR3 runs 15 residues from the cysteine to the phenylalanine. Only the CDR3 DNA is retained, 45 bases long and in frame from the first base. Points the paper makes about the study in general: Because the sample size was small (n of about 30) and many exploratory analyses were performed, the results are intended to be hypothesis-generating. A pretreatment peripheral blood TCR clonality below the median was linked to improved progression-free and overall survival. Patients with durable benefit showed greater expansion of tumor-associated TCR clones in peripheral blood 3 weeks after starting treatment (n ≈ 20, p = 0.022).

The receptor was derived from a man in his sixties with urothelial cancer. This sample comprised PBMCs, obtained around atezolizumab (anti-PD-L1) treatment. The rearrangement joined TRBV6-5 to TRBJ2-7; the junction holds 11 bases that match TRBD1. The sequence in DNA is TGTGCCAGCAGGGATGGTGGGACAGGGGGCTACGAGCAGTACTTC. Its translation is CASRDGGTGGYEQYF.